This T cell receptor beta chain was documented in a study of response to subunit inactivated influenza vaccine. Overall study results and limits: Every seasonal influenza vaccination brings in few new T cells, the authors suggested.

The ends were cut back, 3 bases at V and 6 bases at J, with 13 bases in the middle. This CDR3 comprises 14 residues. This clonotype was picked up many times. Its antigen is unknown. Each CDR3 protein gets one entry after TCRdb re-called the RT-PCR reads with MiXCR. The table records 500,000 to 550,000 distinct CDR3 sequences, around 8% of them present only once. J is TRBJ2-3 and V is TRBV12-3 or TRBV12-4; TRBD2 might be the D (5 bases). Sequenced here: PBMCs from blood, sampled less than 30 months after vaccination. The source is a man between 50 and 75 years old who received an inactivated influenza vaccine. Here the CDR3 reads CASSFVLAVDTQYF. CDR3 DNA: TGTGCCAGCAGTTTCGTCCTAGCTGTGGATACGCAGTATTTT.